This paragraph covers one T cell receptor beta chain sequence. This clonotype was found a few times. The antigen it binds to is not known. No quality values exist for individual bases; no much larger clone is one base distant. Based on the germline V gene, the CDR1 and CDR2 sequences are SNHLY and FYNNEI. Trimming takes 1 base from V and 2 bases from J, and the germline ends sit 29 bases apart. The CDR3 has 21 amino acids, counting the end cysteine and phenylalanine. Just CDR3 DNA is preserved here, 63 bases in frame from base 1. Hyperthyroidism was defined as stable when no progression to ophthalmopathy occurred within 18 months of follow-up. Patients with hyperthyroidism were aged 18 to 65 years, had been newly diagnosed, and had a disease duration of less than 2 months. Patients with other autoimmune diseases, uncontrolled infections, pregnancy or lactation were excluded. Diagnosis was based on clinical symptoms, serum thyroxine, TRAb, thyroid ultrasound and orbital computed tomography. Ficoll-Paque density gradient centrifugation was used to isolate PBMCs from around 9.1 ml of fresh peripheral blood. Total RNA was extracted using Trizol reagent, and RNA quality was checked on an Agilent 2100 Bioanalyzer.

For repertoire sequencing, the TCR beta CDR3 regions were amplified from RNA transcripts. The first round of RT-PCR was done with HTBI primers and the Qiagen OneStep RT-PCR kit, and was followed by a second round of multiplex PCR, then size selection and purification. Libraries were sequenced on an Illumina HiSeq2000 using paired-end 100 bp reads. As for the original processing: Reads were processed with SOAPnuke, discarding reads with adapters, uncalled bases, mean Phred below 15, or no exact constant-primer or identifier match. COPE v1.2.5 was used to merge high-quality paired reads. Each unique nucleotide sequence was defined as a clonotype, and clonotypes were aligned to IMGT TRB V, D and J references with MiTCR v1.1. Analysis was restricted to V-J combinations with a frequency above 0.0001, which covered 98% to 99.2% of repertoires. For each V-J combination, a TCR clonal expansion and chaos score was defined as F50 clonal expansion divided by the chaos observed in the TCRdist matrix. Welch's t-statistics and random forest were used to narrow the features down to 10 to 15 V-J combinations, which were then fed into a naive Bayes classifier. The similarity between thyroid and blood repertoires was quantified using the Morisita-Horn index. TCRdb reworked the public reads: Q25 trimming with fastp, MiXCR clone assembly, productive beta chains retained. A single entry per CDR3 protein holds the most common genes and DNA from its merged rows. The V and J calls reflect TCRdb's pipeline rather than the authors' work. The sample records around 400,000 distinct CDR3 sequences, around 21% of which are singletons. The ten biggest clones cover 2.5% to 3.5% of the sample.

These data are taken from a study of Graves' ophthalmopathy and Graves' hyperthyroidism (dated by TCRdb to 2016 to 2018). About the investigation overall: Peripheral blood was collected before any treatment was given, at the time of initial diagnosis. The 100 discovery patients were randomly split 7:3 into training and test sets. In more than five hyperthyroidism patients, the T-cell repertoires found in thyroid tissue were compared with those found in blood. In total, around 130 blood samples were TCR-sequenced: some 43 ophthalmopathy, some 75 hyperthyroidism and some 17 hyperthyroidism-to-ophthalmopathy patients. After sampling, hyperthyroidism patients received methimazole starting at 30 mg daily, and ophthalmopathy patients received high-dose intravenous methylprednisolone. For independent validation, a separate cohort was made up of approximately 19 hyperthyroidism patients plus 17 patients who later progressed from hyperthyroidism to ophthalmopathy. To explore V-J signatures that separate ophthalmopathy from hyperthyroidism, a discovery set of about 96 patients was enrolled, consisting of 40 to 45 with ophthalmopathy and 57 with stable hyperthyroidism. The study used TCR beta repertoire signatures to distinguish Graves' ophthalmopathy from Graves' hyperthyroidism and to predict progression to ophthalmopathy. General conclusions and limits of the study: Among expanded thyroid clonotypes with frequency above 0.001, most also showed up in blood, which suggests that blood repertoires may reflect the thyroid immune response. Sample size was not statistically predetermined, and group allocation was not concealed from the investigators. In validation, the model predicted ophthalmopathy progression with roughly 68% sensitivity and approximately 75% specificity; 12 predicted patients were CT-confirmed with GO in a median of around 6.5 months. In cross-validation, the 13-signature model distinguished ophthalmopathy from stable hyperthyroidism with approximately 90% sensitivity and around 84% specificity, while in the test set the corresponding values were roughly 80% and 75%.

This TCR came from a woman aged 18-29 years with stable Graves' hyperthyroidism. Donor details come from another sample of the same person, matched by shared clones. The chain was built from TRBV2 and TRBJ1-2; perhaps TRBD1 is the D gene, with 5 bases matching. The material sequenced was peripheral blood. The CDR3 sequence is CASSEGDGGSFGDLPNYGYTF. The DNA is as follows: TGTGCCAGCAGTGAAGGGGACGGAGGGTCCTTTGGTGACCTTCCAAACTATGGCTACACCTTC.